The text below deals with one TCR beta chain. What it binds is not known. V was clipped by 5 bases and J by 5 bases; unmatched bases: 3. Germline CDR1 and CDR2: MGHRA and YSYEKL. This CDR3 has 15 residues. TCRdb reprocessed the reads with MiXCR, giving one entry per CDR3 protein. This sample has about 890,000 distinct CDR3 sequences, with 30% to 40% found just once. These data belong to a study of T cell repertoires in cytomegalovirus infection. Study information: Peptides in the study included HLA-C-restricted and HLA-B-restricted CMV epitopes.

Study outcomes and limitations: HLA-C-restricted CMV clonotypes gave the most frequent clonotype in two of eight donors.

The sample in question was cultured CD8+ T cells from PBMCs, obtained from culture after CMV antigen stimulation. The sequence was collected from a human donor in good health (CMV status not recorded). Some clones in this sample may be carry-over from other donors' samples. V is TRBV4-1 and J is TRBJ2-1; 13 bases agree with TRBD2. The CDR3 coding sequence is TGCGCCAGCAGCTGGACTAGCGGGGGAGACAATGAGCAGTTCTTC. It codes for CASSWTSGGDNEQFF.